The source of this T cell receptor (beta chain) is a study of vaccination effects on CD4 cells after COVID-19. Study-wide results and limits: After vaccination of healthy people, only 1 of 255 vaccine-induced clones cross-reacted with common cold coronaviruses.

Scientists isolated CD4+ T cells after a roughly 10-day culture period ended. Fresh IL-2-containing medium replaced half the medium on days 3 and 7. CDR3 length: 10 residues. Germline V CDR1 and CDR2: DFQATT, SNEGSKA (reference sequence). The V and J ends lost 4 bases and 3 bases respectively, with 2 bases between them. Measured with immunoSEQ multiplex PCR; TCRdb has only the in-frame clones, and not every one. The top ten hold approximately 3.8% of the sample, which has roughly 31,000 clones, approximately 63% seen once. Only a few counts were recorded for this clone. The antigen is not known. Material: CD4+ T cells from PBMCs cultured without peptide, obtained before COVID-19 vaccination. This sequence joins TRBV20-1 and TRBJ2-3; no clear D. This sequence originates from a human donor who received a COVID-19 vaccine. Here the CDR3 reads CSAITDTQYF. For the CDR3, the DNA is TGCAGTGCTATTACAGATACGCAGTATTTT.